This TCR beta chain was captured by sequencing in a study of Tregs in tolerant kidney transplant recipients (dated by TCRdb to about 2019). As for the study more broadly: Additional Treg samples were obtained by sorting recipient CD4+CD25+CD127- cells from a roughly 3-day mixed lymphocyte reaction with belatacept, in some cases after a subsequent roughly five-day donor restimulation. During sorting of primary belatacept mixed lymphocyte reaction cultures, recipient cells were distinguished from donor cells with antibodies. In 3 healthy controls, several methods of expanding Tregs specific for an allogeneic donor were compared by TCRbeta repertoire sequencing. Before combined kidney and bone marrow transplantation, this study identified donor-specific regulatory T cells using TCRbeta sequencing and then followed those same cells after transplant. Paper-wide results and their limitations: Expanding Tregs with activated donor B cells appeared to identify the most biologically relevant and donor-specific TCRbeta repertoire. Because the study included only a small number of patients, the results must be confirmed in larger populations and under other immunosuppression protocols. Biological reproducibility was not examined directly, but technical replication error appeared to be minimal.

From a lookup of the germline V gene, CDR1 and CDR2 are SGDLS and YYNGEE. V is reduced by 2 bases and J by 3 bases, leaving a spacing of 12 bases between them. The CDR3 has 15 amino acids, counting the end cysteine and phenylalanine. Here the CDR3 DNA is all that survives: 45 bases in frame from base 1. For TCRbeta CDR3 sequencing, genomic DNA from the sorted cells was extracted using the QIAGEN DNeasy Blood and Tissue Kit. High-throughput TCRbeta CDR3 sequencing, which included PCR amplification with bias correction and internal controls, was done commercially through immunoSEQ. The paper's processing steps were these. Unique productive TCRbeta sequences were defined by CDR3 nucleotide sequence where primers matched, otherwise by CDR3 amino acid sequence with Vbeta and Jbeta genes. A sequence was defined as donor-reactive if the sequence was expanded at least 5-fold in CFSE-low cells compared with unstimulated cells and had a frequency of at least 0.01% in CFSE-low cells. Jensen-Shannon divergence, calculated on the top 100 TCRbeta sequences ranked by frequency, was used to quantify repertoire divergence. For any sample with multiple sequencing runs, sorting error was corrected in each run separately before the runs were pooled. TCRdb re-hosts the immuneACCESS table, in-frame sequences only. Its copies lack some clones; in the studies checked, an unresolved V gene accounts for under half of them, and the cause for the rest is not known. The DNA was the basis for D and trimming; V, J and clone size are from that table. The sample records just over 30,000 clones, about four fifths of which are singletons. Approximately 2.1% of the sample is held by the ten biggest clonotypes.

Healthy control blood came either as purchased buffy coats or from healthy volunteers. Healthy control blood was processed to PBMCs by Ficoll density gradient and cryopreserved, and patient PBMCs were collected before and after transplant. On this clone itself: Its antigen is still unknown. There are no base qualities to consult, and no much larger clone falls within one base.

Sequencing input: Tregs from blood cultured with allogeneic cells. The TCR comes from a human donor in good health. The rearrangement combines TRBV9 with TRBJ1-3, and possibly TRBD1, on 6 matching bases. In nucleotides, the sequence is TGTGCCAGCAGCGTGGGGGGCCAAATTGGAAACACCATATATTTT. The translation is CASSVGGQIGNTIYF.